The rows below give T cell receptor beta chains drawn from one sample of a study of blood T cell repertoires in COVID-19. The assay was immunoSEQ multiplex PCR, and TCRdb's table has in-frame clones only and misses some. The repertoire includes 91,000 or so clones, 80% to 95% of them detected once, and around 4% sits in the top ten. The material sequenced was peripheral blood. The receptors come from a woman in her fifties or sixties in a cohort sampled during active COVID-19. The CDR3 runs from the conserved cysteine through the conserved F or W. Each record gives: clone size, D gene, V gene, J gene, CDR3 DNA, CDR3 protein. D genes are given only for firm matches. The listing skips clone size in some rows; elsewhere it reads once, few, many or a size class.

>.|.|TRBV7-3|TRBJ2-7
TGTGCCAGCAGCCCCCGGGGAGGAGCCTACGAGCAGTACTTC
CASSPRGGAYEQYF
>.|TRBD1|TRBV5-1|TRBJ1-4
TGCGCCAGCAGCCGAACCGGATGGGGACAGACAATTGGGAATCGATCCCCAACTAATGAAAAACTGTTTTTT
CASSRTGWGQTIGNRSPTNEKLFF
>.|TRBD2|TRBV7-9|TRBJ2-1
TGTGCCAGCACTCTAGGACTAGCGGGGACCGATGAGCAGTTCTTC
CASTLGLAGTDEQFF
>.|TRBD1|TRBV5-4|TRBJ1-2
TGTGCCAGCAGTTGGGGACAGGTGAACTATGGCTACACCTTC
CASSWGQVNYGYTF
>.|.|TRBV6-5|TRBJ2-7
TGTGCCAGCAGACCCCCGGACACCGACACCTACGAGCAGTACTTC
CASRPPDTDTYEQYF
>.|.|TRBV5-4|TRBJ1-4
TGTGCCAGCAGCTTGGCGGGGGGGAGATATGAAAAACTGTTTTTT
CASSLAGGRYEKLFF
>.|.|TRBV5-6|TRBJ2-2
TGTGCCAGCAGCTTCCTAGGGGGGGACCCCGGGGAGCTGTTTTTT
CASSFLGGDPGELFF
>once|.|TRBV28|TRBJ1-1
TGTGCCAGCAGTTCAGGGTTCACTGAAGCTTTCTTT
CASSSGFTEAFF
>.|.|TRBV7-9|TRBJ2-2
TGTGCCAGCAGGCCCGGGACAATCGGCGGGGAGCTGTTTTTT
CASRPGTIGGELFF
>.|.|TRBV6-5|TRBJ1-4
TGTGCCATCAGGAAGGGAGCGAGTAATGAAAAACTGTTTTTT
CAIRKGASNEKLFF
>.|.|TRBV19|TRBJ2-5
TGTGCCAGTAGTACCGGGGAGACCCAGTACTTC
CASSTGETQYF
>few|.|TRBV28|TRBJ1-2
TGTGCCAGCAGACCTGGGGGGGGCGCTGGCTATGGCTACACCTTC
CASRPGGGAGYGYTF
>once|.|TRBV12-3/TRBV12-4|TRBJ2-1
TGTGCCAGCAATAACCCGGGGTCGAATGAGCAGTTCTTC
CASNNPGSNEQFF
>.|.|TRBV11-2|TRBJ2-3
TGTGCCAGCAGCCCCGATCGCGCAGATACGCAGTATTTT
CASSPDRADTQYF
>.|TRBD1|TRBV2|TRBJ2-3
TGTGCCAGCAGTTTGGACAGGGCAAGCACAGATACGCAGTATTTT
CASSLDRASTDTQYF
>.|.|TRBV6-6|TRBJ2-1
TGTGCCAGCAATCTACAGACACCCACCTACAATGAGCAGTTCTTC
CASNLQTPTYNEQFF
>.|TRBD1|TRBV10-3|TRBJ1-3
TGTGCCATCCGACAGGGACAAACGGTGGACACCATATATTTT
CAIRQGQTVDTIYF
>.|.|TRBV6-5|TRBJ2-7
TGTGCCAGCAGTTACTCGCGTTGGAGCTCCTACGAGCAGTACTTC
CASSYSRWSSYEQYF
>.|TRBD2|TRBV29-1|TRBJ2-3
TGCAGCGTCTCTTCCGGGACTAGCGGGAGGGCCATTACTGATACGCAGTATTTT
CSVSSGTSGRAITDTQYF
>.|.|TRBV5-6|TRBJ1-4
TGTGCCAGCAGCTTGTGGCCCAATGAAAAACTGTTTTTT
CASSLWPNEKLFF
>.|TRBD1|TRBV5-1|TRBJ1-1
TGCGCCAGCAGCCCGGACAGGGGGACTGAAGCTTTCTTT
CASSPDRGTEAFF
>once|TRBD1|TRBV6-5|TRBJ1-1
TGTGCCAGCAGCCGGACAGGGTACACTGAAGCTTTCTTT
CASSRTGYTEAFF
>.|TRBD1|TRBV29-1|TRBJ2-3
TGCAGCGTTACCTGGACAGGACGCAACACAGATACGCAGTATTTT
CSVTWTGRNTDTQYF
>few|.|TRBV5-5|TRBJ1-6
TGTGCCAGCAGCTTCACCGAACAGGGTACCCTTGGGGCCCTCCACTTT
CASSFTEQGTLGALHF
>once|TRBD1|TRBV5-8|TRBJ2-1
TGTGCCAGCAGCTCCGGACAGGGGATTTATATGCAGTTCTTC
CASSSGQGIYMQFF
>.|.|TRBV5-1|TRBJ2-7
TGCGCCAGCAGCTTGGAGCCCGGCAGGACCTACGAGCAGTACTTC
CASSLEPGRTYEQYF
>.|TRBD1|TRBV27|TRBJ2-7
TGTGCCAGCCGCGAATCGGGACAGACCTACGAGCAGTACTTC
CASRESGQTYEQYF
>.|TRBD2|TRBV2|TRBJ2-3
TGTGCCAGCACCCCAGCGGGGATTAGCACAGATACGCAGTATTTT
CASTPAGISTDTQYF
>.|TRBD1|TRBV7-9|TRBJ1-4
TGTGCCAGCAGCTTGACAGGGGGATCTGAAAAACTGTTTTTT
CASSLTGGSEKLFF
>.|.|TRBV5-1|TRBJ2-3
TGCGCCAGCAGCTTGGTTCCCGGCACAGATACGCAGTATTTT
CASSLVPGTDTQYF
>.|.|TRBV7-3|TRBJ2-5
TGTGCCAGCAGCTTAACCAACCAAGAGACCCAGTACTTC
CASSLTNQETQYF
>.|TRBD1|TRBV5-1|TRBJ1-3
TGCGCCAGCGGACAGGTCTCTGGAAACACCATATATTTT
CASGQVSGNTIYF
>.|.|TRBV18|TRBJ1-1
TGTGCCAGCTCACCTTCCCTGAGGGAAGCTTTCTTT
CASSPSLREAFF
>.|TRBD1|TRBV2|TRBJ1-5
TGTGCCAGCAGCGACAGGGGTCGGAATCAGCCCCAGCATTTT
CASSDRGRNQPQHF
>few|.|TRBV28|TRBJ1-2
TGTGCCAGCAGTGCAAGGGGCGGGGCACGCTATAACTATGGCTACACCTTC
CASSARGGARYNYGYTF
>.|.|TRBV6-5|TRBJ2-1
TGTGCCAGCAGCCCCGTGTGGCAGCAGGGCGAGCAGTTCTTC
CASSPVWQQGEQFF
>.|TRBD1|TRBV14|TRBJ1-2
TGTGCCAGCAGCCGACGGACAGGGGGCGATGGCTACACCTTC
CASSRRTGGDGYTF
>.|.|TRBV7-3|TRBJ2-7
TGTGCCAGCAGCTTAAACTCGGCGGGGCTCGACGAGCAGTACTTC
CASSLNSAGLDEQYF
>.|.|TRBV20-1|TRBJ1-1
TGCAGTGCTAGGGGGGCAGGGGTCCATTTT
CSARGAGVHF
>few|TRBD1|TRBV5-1|TRBJ2-7
TGCGCCAGCAGCTTGAGTAGGGACAGGGGCTACGAGCAGTACTTC
CASSLSRDRGYEQYF
>once|.|TRBV4-1|TRBJ2-3
TGCGCCAGCAGCCAAGATCCAGGGGCTTCAGATACGCAGTATTTT
CASSQDPGASDTQYF
>.|.|TRBV7-3|TRBJ1-2
TGTGCCAGCAGGCCAGGGTATGGCGTCGATGGCTACACCTTC
CASRPGYGVDGYTF
>.|.|TRBV10-2|TRBJ1-1
TGCGCCAGCAATCAGGGCCGGTGGACTGAAGCTTTCTTT
CASNQGRWTEAFF
>.|.|TRBV4-2|TRBJ2-1
TGTGCCAGCAGCCTCATCTCAGGGGAGCAGTTCTTC
CASSLISGEQFF
>.|.|TRBV11-2|TRBJ2-5
TGTGCCAGCAGCTCAAGACAGGGAGGTGAGACCCAGTACTTC
CASSSRQGGETQYF
>.|.|TRBV7-9|TRBJ2-2
TGTGCCAGCAGCGCAGGACTAAAATACACCGGGGAGCTGTTTTTT
CASSAGLKYTGELFF
>.|.|TRBV27|TRBJ2-7
TGTGCCAGCAGTTTCTTCACTAGGTCTTCCTACGAGCAGTACTTC
CASSFFTRSSYEQYF